The clone carrying this TCR beta chain was observed a handful of times. Its antigen is not identified. A universal primer site was incorporated via template switching, and the cDNA contained unique molecular identifiers. TCRdb re-derived calls from the 5' RACE reads in MiXCR, one entry per CDR3 protein. The sample carries about 240,000 distinct CDR3 sequences, more than 9% recorded once. These data come from a study of identical twins. General study points: Fewer insertions marked abundant cord blood beta clonotypes; young adult naive trended weakly, memory not at all. Rather than following the same donors, the conclusions depended on cross-sectional statistical analysis.

This TCR was recovered from a man aged 45-65 years in good health. What was sequenced was memory T cells sorted from blood.

CDR3 amino acids: CASSPDRGRSGYTF. In DNA form, the CDR3 reads TGTGCCAGCAGCCCGGACAGGGGGCGGAGTGGCTACACCTTC. The gene calls are TRBV5-6 and TRBJ1-2; 11 bases map to TRBD1. The CDR3 length is 14 residues. Trimming took 4 bases from V and 7 from J; bases not matched to a gene: 6. Germline CDR1 and CDR2: SGHDT and YYEEEE.